This entry lists 25 T cell receptor beta chains sequenced from one sample in a study of cytomegalovirus exposure and HLA in healthy donors. The PCR used 60 Vbeta and 13 Jbeta primers. Sequencing was performed with immunoSEQ multiplex PCR; in TCRdb, only in-frame clones are kept and a portion is missing. The repertoire holds around 150,000 clones, with approximately 83% as singletons. The material sequenced was PBMCs. The receptors shown here come from a middle-aged man in good health and CMV-seronegative.

The gene calls are TRBV5-1 and TRBJ2-3; D call uncertain. V dropped 4 bases and J dropped 8 bases, with 17 bases sitting between them. The V gene's germline CDR1 is SGHRS and CDR2 YFSETQ. There are 14 residues in the CDR3. CDR3 loop: CASSPARPGGTQYF. CDR3 nucleotides: TGCGCCAGCAGCCCCGCCCGGCCGGGTGGTACGCAGTATTTT.

The V gene is TRBV2, the J gene TRBJ2-7, with D perhaps matching TRBD2 (6 bases). The V end lost 6 bases, the J end lost 4 bases, and 13 bases lay between the germline ends. The CDR3 covers 13 residues. CDR1 is SNHLY and CDR2 is FYNNEI in the germline V gene. In DNA form, the CDR3 reads TGTGCCAGCAGAAAGGGTGGGGGGTACGAGCAGTACTTC. As protein: CASRKGGGYEQYF.

The chain is built from TRBV6-1 and TRBJ2-3; D not resolved. CDR1 is MNHNS, CDR2 SASEGT, per germline. Trimming took off 3 bases at V and 0 bases at J, with 10 bases between the two ends. The CDR3 runs to 15 residues. CDR3: CASSEISYSTDTQYF. CDR3 nucleotides: TGTGCCAGCAGTGAGATCAGTTATAGCACAGATACGCAGTATTTT.

V and J are TRBV11-3 and TRBJ2-5; D is ambiguous. Germline loops: CDR1 SGHNT, CDR2 YENEEA. Trimming took off 5 bases at V and 2 bases at J, with 12 bases between the two ends. There are 14 residues in the CDR3. CDR3 region: CASSGGYSQETQYF. In nucleotides, the CDR3 is TGTGCCAGCAGCGGCGGATATTCTCAAGAGACCCAGTACTTC.

The V and J genes are TRBV6-6 and TRBJ1-5, with TRBD1 matching 9 bases. The CDR3 extends over 14 amino acids. The V segment lost 6 bases and the J segment 2 bases; nucleotides outside the gene matches: 2. The germline V gene has CDR1 MNHNY and CDR2 SVGAGI (reference sequence). CDR3 amino acids: CASRDRGGNQPQHF. DNA for the CDR3: TGTGCCAGCAGAGACAGGGGGGGCAATCAGCCCCAGCATTTT.

This chain joins TRBV7-2 and TRBJ1-1; 8 bases align to TRBD1. Trimming cost V 8 bases and J 1 base; bases outside gene matches: 3. The CDR3 spans 13 residues. CDR1 and CDR2 from the germline V gene are SGHTA and FQGNSA. The DNA of the CDR3 is TGTGCCAGCCGTGGACAGGGGAACACTGAAGCTTTCTTT. Encoded protein: CASRGQGNTEAFF. Using reference TRBV7-2 and TRBJ1-1 for the parts outside the CDR3, the full variable domain is GAGVSQSPSNKVTEKGKDVELRCDPISGHTALYWYRQSLGQGLEFLIYFQGNSAPDKSGLPSDRFSAERTGGSVSTLTIQRTQQEDSAVYLCASRGQGNTEAFFGQGTRLTVV.

Turning to this clone: The same CDR3 also results from other DNA sequences found in this sample. The rearrangement links TRBV27 to TRBJ2-7; 7 nucleotides line up with TRBD2. With V trimmed by 3 bases and J by 1 base, 3 bases remained unmatched. The germline gives CDR1 MNHEY, CDR2 SMNVEV (reference sequence). CDR3 length equals 14 residues. CDR3 amino acids: CASSFAGVSYEQYF. The CDR3, as DNA: TGTGCCAGCAGTTTTGCGGGAGTTTCCTACGAGCAGTACTTC.

J is TRBJ2-1 and V is TRBV5-1; D unresolved. Trimming cost V 0 bases and J 5 bases, with 3 bases left between them. Germline-derived CDR1 and CDR2 are SGHRS and YFSETQ. This CDR3 contains 12 residues. This CDR3 is CASSLADNEQFF. The CDR3 bases are TGCGCCAGCAGCTTGGCGGACAATGAGCAGTTCTTC.

The chain joins TRBV4-2 to TRBJ2-1; D possibly corresponds to TRBD1 (6 bases). This CDR3 is built from 15 residues. The ends were cut back, 2 bases at V and 7 bases at J, with 15 bases in the middle. Germline CDR1 reads LGHNA; CDR2 reads YNFKEQ. DNA of the CDR3: TGTGCCAGCAGCCAAACAGGTGCAGGGGTGAATGAGCAGTTCTTC. Translating it yields CASSQTGAGVNEQFF.

V usage is TRBV27 and J usage is TRBJ1-2, with no clear D. Trimming pared 5 bases from V and 1 base from J, leaving 5 bases between. Germline assignment: CDR1 MNHEY and CDR2 SMNVEV (reference sequence). This CDR3 is 12 amino acids long. In DNA, the CDR3 is TGTGCCAGCAGTCCCAATAACTATGGCTACACCTTC. This translates into CASSPNNYGYTF.

This sequence joins TRBV7-2 and TRBJ1-2; a weak D match, TRBD1 (6 bases). The CDR3 has 15 amino acids. Germline-derived CDR1 and CDR2 are SGHTA and FQGNSA. V lost 4 bases to trimming and J lost 4 bases, with 16 bases between them. The chain's CDR3 is CASSYQGGNGYGYTF. The CDR3 DNA follows: TGTGCCAGCAGCTATCAAGGGGGTAACGGCTATGGCTACACCTTC.

The rearrangement uses TRBV18 and TRBJ1-4; unclear D gene. Trimming left V 0 bases short and J 6 bases short, with 14 bases between. The CDR3 is made up of 16 amino acids. The germline V gene has CDR1 KGHSH and CDR2 LQKENI. CDR3 amino acids: CASSPPYSGGYEKLFF. CDR3 nucleotide sequence: TGTGCCAGCTCACCACCGTACAGCGGAGGATATGAAAAACTGTTTTTT. Supplemented by reference TRBV18 and TRBJ1-4, the full variable domain reads NAGVMQNPRHLVRRRGQEARLRCSPMKGHSHVYWYRQLPEEGLKFMVYLQKENIIDESGMPKERFSAEFPKEGPSILRIQQVVRGDSAAYFCASSPPYSGGYEKLFFGSGTQLSVL.

This clone appeared a single time. This chain's CDR3 is CASSDFPTSVKYEQYF. The DNA for the CDR3 is TGTGCCAGCAGTGACTTCCCGACTAGCGTGAAGTACGAGCAGTACTTC. The chain employs TRBV2 and TRBJ2-7; 8 bases match TRBD2. The CDR3 has 16 amino acids. After removal of 3 bases from V and 4 bases from J, the junction contained 11 bases not matched to a gene. Germline V gives CDR1 SNHLY, CDR2 FYNNEI. Filled out from reference TRBV2 and TRBJ2-7, the complete variable domain reads EPEVTQTPSHQVTQMGQEVILRCVPISNHLYFYWYRQILGQKVEFLVSFYNNEISEKSEIFDDQFSVERPDGSNFTLKIRSTKLEDSAMYFCASSDFPTSVKYEQYFGPGTRLTVT.

The chain couples TRBV5-6 to TRBJ2-7, with D unresolved. There are 11 residues in the CDR3. Germline V gives CDR1 SGHDT, CDR2 YYEEEE. V shed 3 bases and J shed 3 bases, with 4 bases lying between them. CDR3 residues: CASSSVYEQYF. CDR3 in DNA: TGTGCCAGCAGCTCGGTCTACGAGCAGTACTTC.

This chain joins TRBV11-2 and TRBJ2-4, with 10 positions matching TRBD1. J was trimmed by 5 bases and V by 4 bases; bases with no gene match: 8. CDR1 and CDR2 (germline): SGHAT, FQNNGV. The CDR3 sequence is 16 residues long. The CDR3 protein is CASSSPSTGGENIQYF. CDR3 coding DNA: TGTGCCAGCAGCTCGCCATCGACAGGGGGCGAAAACATTCAGTACTTC.

V usage is TRBV14 and J usage is TRBJ2-1; TRBD1 aligns across 7 bases. CDR3 length: 20 amino acids. Looked up from germline, CDR1 is SGHDN and CDR2 is FVKESK. V lost 1 base to trimming and J lost 4 bases; unmatched junction nucleotides: 19. The CDR3: CASSQAFLTEMTGHYNEQFF. The CDR3 bases are TGTGCCAGCAGCCAAGCTTTCTTAACCGAAATGACAGGGCATTACAATGAGCAGTTCTTC.

This chain joins TRBV30 and TRBJ2-7; weak D call: TRBD1 (6 bases). Germline CDR1 GTSNPN, CDR2 SVGIG (reference sequence). The CDR3 loop spans 11 amino acids. The V and J ends lost 5 bases and 9 bases respectively, with 14 bases between them. CDR3 nucleotide sequence: TGTGCCTGGGACACCCTAGGGGGGCAGTACTTC. Its protein is CAWDTLGGQYF. The entire variable domain, with the rest obtained from reference TRBV30 and TRBJ2-7, is as follows: SQTIHQWPATLVQPVGSPLSLECTVEGTSNPNLYWYRQAAGRGLQLLFYSVGIGQISSEVPQNLSASRPQDRQFILSSKKLLLSDSGFYLCAWDTLGGQYFGPGTRLTVT.

The V call is TRBV5-4, the J call TRBJ2-5; perhaps TRBD2 as D (6 bases). Looked up from germline, CDR1 is SGHNT and CDR2 is YYREEE (reference sequence). The CDR3 covers 14 residues. V was shortened by 4 bases and J by 4 bases, with 14 bases between the two germline ends. Here the CDR3 reads CASSRAGPRETQYF. The DNA for the CDR3 is TGTGCCAGCAGCCGCGCGGGACCCAGAGAGACCCAGTACTTC.

This clone was counted once. The chain combines TRBV5-1 with TRBJ2-1; D is possibly TRBD2 (6 bases). The germline CDR1 and CDR2 sequences are SGHRS and YFSETQ. V was clipped by 0 bases and J by 2 bases, with 18 bases between them. This CDR3 is built from 18 residues. Written as DNA, the CDR3 is TGCGCCAGCAGCTTGGATGTTATAGGAGGACTACCCTACAATGAGCAGTTCTTC. Its protein product is CASSLDVIGGLPYNEQFF.

The chain joins TRBV27 to TRBJ1-6, with 8 nucleotides matching TRBD1. The CDR3 length is 15 residues. V was clipped by 6 bases and J by 5 bases; unmatched bases: 6. The V gene's germline CDR1 is MNHEY and CDR2 SMNVEV (reference sequence). CDR3 DNA: TGTGCCAGCAGGCCGGACAGGGTCCATAATTCACCCCTCCACTTT. Encoded protein: CASRPDRVHNSPLHF.

The rearrangement uses TRBV18 and TRBJ2-3; 9 bases map to TRBD1. V dropped 2 bases and J dropped 4; count of bases not matched to a gene: 7. Germline-derived CDR1 and CDR2 are KGHSH and LQKENI. CDR3 length: 16 amino acids. CDR3 region: CASSPMRTGAADTQYF. The CDR3 bases are TGTGCCAGCTCACCAATGAGGACAGGGGCTGCAGATACGCAGTATTTT.

V usage is TRBV4-2 and J usage is TRBJ2-7, with TRBD1 identical over 8 bases. Germline V gene sequence: CDR1 LGHNA, CDR2 YNFKEQ. J lost 3 bases, V lost 0 bases, and 10 bases had no gene match. The CDR3 loop spans 17 amino acids. The DNA of the CDR3 is TGTGCCAGCAGCCAAGATCTCGGGACAGGTCTGAGCTACGAGCAGTACTTC. Translation: CASSQDLGTGLSYEQYF.

The V and J genes are TRBV25-1 and TRBJ2-2; D possibly corresponds to TRBD2 (7 bases). The germline V gene has CDR1 MGHDK and CDR2 SYGVNS. The V end was cut by 1 base, the J end by 5 bases, with 14 bases between. There are 16 residues in the CDR3. The CDR3 reads CASSEFGGGVTGELFF. In DNA form, the CDR3 reads TGTGCCAGCAGTGAATTTGGAGGGGGGGTGACCGGGGAGCTGTTTTTT.

This chain uses TRBV25-1 with TRBJ2-3; D not resolved. The CDR3 is made up of 13 amino acids. CDR1 MGHDK and CDR2 SYGVNS come from the germline V gene. V shed 3 bases and J shed 5 bases, with 9 bases lying between them. CDR3 sequence reads: CASSDPGEDTQYF. CDR3 nucleotides: TGTGCCAGCAGTGACCCCGGTGAAGATACGCAGTATTTT.

The chain is built from TRBV7-9 and TRBJ2-1; D remains ambiguous. With 5 bases removed from V and 4 bases from J, the gap between germline ends came to 15 bases. Germline CDR1 SEHNR, CDR2 FQNEAQ (reference sequence). This CDR3 contains 15 residues. The CDR3 sequence: CASSPPGYSYNEQFF. The CDR3 DNA is TGTGCCAGCAGCCCTCCGGGTTACTCGTACAATGAGCAGTTCTTC.